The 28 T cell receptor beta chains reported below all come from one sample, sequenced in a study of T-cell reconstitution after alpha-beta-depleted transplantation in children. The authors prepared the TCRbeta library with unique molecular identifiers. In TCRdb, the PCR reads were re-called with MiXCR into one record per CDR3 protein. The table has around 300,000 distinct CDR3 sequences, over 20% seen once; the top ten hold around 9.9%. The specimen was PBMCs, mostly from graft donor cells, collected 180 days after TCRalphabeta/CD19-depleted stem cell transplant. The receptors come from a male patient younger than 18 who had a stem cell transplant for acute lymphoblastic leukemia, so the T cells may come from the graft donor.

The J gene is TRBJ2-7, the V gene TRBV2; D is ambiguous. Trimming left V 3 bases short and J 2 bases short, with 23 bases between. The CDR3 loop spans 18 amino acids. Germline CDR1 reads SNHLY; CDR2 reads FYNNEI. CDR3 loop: CASSDLSSGVTMTYEQYF. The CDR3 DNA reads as TGTGCCAGCAGTGACCTCAGTTCAGGTGTTACTATGACCTACGAGCAGTACTTC.

The CDR3 nucleotides are TGCGCCAGCAGCAGTACACAGGCGGGGACTGAAGCTTTCTTT. It is translated as CASSSTQAGTEAFF. The rearrangement uses TRBV5-1 and TRBJ1-1, with D possibly TRBD1 on 5 matching bases. Germline assignment: CDR1 SGHRS and CDR2 YFSETQ. Trimming took off 4 bases at V and 5 bases at J, with 15 bases between the two ends. The CDR3 spans 14 residues. The full variable domain, rest sourced from reference TRBV5-1 and TRBJ1-1, is KAGVTQTPRYLIKTRGQQVTLSCSPISGHRSVSWYQQTPGQGLQFLFEYFSETQRNKGNFPGRFSGRQFSNSRSEMNVSTLELGDSALYLCASSSTQAGTEAFFGQGTRLTVV.

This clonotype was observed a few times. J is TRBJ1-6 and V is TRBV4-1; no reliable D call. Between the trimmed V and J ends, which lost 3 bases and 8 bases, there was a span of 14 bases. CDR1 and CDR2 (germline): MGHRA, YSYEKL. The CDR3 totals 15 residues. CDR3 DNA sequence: TGCGCCAGCAGCCAGGCCGGACTGGCCCATTCACCCCTCCACTTT. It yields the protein CASSQAGLAHSPLHF.

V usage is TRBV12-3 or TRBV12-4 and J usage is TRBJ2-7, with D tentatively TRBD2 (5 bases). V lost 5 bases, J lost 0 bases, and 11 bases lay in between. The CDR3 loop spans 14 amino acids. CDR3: CASSPTGNSYEQYF. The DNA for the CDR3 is TGTGCCAGCAGTCCTACGGGAAACTCCTACGAGCAGTACTTC.

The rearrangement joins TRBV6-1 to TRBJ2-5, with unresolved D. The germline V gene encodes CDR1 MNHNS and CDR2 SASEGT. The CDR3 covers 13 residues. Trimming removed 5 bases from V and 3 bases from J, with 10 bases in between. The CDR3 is CASSRGREETQYF. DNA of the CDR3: TGTGCCAGCAGTAGAGGAAGGGAAGAGACCCAGTACTTC.

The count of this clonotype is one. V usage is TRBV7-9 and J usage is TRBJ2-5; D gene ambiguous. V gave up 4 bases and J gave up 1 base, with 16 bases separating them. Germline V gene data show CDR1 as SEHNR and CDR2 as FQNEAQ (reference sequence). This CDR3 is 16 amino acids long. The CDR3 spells CASSSIYGNVQETQYF. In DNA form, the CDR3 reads TGTGCCAGCAGCTCGATTTATGGGAACGTCCAAGAGACCCAGTACTTC.

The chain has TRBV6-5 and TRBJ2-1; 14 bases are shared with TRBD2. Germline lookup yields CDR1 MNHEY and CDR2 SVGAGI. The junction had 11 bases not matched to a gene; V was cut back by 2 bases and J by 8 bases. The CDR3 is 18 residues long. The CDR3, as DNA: TGTGCCAGCAGTTACGATGGTGGGACTAGCGGGAGCTTCTATGAGCAGTTCTTC. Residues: CASSYDGGTSGSFYEQFF.

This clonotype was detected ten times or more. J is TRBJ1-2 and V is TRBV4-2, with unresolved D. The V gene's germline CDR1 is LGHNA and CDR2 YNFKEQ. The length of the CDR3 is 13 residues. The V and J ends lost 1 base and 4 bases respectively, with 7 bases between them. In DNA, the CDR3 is TGTGCCAGCAGCCAAGGGTATGGCTATGGCTACACCTTC. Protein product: CASSQGYGYGYTF.

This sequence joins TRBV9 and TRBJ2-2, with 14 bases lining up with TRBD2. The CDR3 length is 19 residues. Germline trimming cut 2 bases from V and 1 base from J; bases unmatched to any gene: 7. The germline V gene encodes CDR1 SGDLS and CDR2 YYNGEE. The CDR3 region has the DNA TGTGCCAGCAGCGTCCATACCGGGACTAGCGGGGGGAACACCGGGGAGCTGTTTTTT. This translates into CASSVHTGTSGGNTGELFF. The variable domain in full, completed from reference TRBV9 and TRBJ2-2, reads DSGVTQTPKHLITATGQRVTLRCSPRSGDLSVYWYQQSLDQGLQFLIQYYNGEERAKGNILERFSAQQFPDLHSELNLSSLELGDSALYFCASSVHTGTSGGNTGELFFGEGSRLTVL.

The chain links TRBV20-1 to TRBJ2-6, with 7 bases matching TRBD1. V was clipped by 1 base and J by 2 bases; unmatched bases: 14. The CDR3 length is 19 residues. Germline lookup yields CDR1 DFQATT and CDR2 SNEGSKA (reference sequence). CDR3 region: CSARGGQWGRGTGANVLTF. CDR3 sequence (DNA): TGCAGTGCTAGAGGGGGGCAGTGGGGCAGGGGGACTGGGGCCAACGTCCTGACTTTC.

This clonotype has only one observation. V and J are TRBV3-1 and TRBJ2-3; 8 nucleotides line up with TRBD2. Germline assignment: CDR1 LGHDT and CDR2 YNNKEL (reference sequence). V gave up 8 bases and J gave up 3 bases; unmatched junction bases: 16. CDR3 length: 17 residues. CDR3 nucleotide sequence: TGTGCCAGCGGCGGAGGGGGAGCGGGAGTGACGACAGATACGCAGTATTTT. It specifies CASGGGGAGVTTDTQYF.

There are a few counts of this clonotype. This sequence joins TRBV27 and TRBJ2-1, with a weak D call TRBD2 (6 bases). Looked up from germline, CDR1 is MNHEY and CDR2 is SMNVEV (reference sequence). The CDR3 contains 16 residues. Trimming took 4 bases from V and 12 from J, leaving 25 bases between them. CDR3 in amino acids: CASSYIRPRDSSGQFF. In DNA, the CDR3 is TGTGCCAGCAGTTATATTCGGCCTAGGGACTCTAGTGGGCAGTTCTTC.

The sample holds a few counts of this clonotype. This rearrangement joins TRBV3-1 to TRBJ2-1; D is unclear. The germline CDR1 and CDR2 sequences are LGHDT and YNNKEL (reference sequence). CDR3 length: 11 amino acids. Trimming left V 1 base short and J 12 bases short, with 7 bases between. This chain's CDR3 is CASSQGSLQFF. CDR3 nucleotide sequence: TGTGCCAGCAGCCAAGGTTCCCTGCAGTTCTTC.

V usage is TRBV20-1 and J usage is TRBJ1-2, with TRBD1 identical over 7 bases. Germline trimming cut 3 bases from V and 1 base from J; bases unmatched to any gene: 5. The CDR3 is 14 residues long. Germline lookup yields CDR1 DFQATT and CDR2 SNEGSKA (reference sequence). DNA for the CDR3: TGCAGTGCTAGTCGCCGGGACAGTAACTATGGCTACACCTTC. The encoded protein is CSASRRDSNYGYTF.

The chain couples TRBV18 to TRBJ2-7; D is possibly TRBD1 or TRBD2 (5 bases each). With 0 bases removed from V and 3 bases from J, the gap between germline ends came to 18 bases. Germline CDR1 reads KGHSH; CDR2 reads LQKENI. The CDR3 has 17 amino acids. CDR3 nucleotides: TGTGCCAGCTCACCACCGAGGGACCTATCCCTAAACTACGAGCAGTACTTC. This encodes CASSPPRDLSLNYEQYF.

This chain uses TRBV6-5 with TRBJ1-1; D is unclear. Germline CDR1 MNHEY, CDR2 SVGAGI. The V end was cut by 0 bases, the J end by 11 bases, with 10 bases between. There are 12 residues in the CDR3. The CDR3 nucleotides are TGTGCCAGCAGTTACTCGACAACGGATGCTTTCTTT. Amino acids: CASSYSTTDAFF.

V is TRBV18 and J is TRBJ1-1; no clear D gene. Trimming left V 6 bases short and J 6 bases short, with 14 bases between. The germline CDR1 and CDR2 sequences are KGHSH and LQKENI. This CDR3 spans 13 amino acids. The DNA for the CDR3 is TGTGCCAGCTCCCGCGGAGTAGAGCCTGAAGCTTTCTTT. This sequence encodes CASSRGVEPEAFF. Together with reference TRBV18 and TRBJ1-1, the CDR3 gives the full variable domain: NAGVMQNPRHLVRRRGQEARLRCSPMKGHSHVYWYRQLPEEGLKFMVYLQKENIIDESGMPKERFSAEFPKEGPSILRIQQVVRGDSAAYFCASSRGVEPEAFFGQGTRLTVV.

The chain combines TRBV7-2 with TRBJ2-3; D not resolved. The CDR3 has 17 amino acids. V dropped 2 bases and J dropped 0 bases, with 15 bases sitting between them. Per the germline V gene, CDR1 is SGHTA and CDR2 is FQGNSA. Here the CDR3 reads CASSLLGDSASTDTQYF. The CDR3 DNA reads TGTGCCAGCAGCTTATTAGGTGACTCGGCTAGCACAGATACGCAGTATTTT.

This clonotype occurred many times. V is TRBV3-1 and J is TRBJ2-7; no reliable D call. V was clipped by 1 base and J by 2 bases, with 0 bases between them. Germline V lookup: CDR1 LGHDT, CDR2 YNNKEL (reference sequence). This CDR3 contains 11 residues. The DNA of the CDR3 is TGTGCCAGCAGCCAAGCCTACGAGCAGTACTTC. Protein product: CASSQAYEQYF.

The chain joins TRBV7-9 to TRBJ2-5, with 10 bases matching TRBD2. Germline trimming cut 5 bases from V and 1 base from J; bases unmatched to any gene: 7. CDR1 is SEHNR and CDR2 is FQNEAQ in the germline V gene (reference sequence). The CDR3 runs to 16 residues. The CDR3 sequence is CASSIERTSGQETQYF. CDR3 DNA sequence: TGTGCCAGCAGCATCGAACGGACTAGCGGCCAAGAGACCCAGTACTTC.

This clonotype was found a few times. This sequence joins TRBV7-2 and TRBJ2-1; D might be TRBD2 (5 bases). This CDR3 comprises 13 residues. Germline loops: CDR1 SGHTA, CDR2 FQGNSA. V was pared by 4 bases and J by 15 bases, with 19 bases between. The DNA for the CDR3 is TGTGCCAGCAGCTCCGAAATGCGACTAATTCCGTTCTTC. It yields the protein CASSSEMRLIPFF.

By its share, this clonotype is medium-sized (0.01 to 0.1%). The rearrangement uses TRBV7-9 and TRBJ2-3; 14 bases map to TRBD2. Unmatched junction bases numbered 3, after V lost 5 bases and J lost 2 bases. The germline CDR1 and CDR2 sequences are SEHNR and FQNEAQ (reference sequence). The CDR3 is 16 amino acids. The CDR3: CASSGTSGRSTDTQYF. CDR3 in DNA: TGTGCCAGCAGCGGGACTAGCGGGAGATCCACAGATACGCAGTATTTT.

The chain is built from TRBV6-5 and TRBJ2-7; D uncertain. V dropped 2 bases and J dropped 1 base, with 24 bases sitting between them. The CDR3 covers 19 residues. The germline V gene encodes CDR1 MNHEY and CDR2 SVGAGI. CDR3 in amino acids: CASSYPYGTTGRRSYEQYF. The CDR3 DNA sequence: TGTGCCAGCAGTTACCCCTACGGAACGACCGGACGGAGATCCTACGAGCAGTACTTC.

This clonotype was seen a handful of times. This chain's CDR3 is CASSQTDRGYGYTF. CDR3 nucleotide sequence: TGTGCCAGCAGCCAAACCGACAGGGGCTATGGCTACACCTTC. The chain uses TRBV6-1 and TRBJ1-2; TRBD1 matches 8 bases. Germline-derived CDR1 and CDR2 are MNHNS and SASEGT. Trimming at V came to 6 bases and at J to 4 bases, leaving 7 bases not matched to a gene. The CDR3 is 14 amino acids.

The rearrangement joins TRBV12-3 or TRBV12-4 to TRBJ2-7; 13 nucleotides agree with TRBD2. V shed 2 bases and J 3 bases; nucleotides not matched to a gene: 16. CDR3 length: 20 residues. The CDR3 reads CASSLRPHGLAGATGYEQYF. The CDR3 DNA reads TGTGCCAGCAGTTTACGTCCCCATGGACTAGCGGGAGCCACCGGCTACGAGCAGTACTTC.

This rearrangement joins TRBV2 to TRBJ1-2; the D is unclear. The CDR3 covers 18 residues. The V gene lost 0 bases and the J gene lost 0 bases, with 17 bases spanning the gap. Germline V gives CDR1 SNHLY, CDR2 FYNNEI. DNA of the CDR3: TGTGCCAGCAGTGAAGCGATAGCTCCAACCCCCTCTAACTATGGCTACACCTTC. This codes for CASSEAIAPTPSNYGYTF.

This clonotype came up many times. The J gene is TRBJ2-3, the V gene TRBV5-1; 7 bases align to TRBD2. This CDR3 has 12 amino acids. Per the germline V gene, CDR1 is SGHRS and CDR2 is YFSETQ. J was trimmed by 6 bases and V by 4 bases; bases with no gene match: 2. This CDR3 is CASSATSDTQYF. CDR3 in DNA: TGCGCCAGCAGCGCGACTAGCGATACGCAGTATTTT.

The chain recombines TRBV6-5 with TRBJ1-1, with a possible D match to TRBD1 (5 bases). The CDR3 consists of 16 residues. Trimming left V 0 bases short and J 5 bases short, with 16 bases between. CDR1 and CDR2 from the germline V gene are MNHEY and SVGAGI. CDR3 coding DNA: TGTGCCAGCAGTTACTCGCAAGGGGCTAGTAGAACTGAAGCTTTCTTT. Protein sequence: CASSYSQGASRTEAFF.